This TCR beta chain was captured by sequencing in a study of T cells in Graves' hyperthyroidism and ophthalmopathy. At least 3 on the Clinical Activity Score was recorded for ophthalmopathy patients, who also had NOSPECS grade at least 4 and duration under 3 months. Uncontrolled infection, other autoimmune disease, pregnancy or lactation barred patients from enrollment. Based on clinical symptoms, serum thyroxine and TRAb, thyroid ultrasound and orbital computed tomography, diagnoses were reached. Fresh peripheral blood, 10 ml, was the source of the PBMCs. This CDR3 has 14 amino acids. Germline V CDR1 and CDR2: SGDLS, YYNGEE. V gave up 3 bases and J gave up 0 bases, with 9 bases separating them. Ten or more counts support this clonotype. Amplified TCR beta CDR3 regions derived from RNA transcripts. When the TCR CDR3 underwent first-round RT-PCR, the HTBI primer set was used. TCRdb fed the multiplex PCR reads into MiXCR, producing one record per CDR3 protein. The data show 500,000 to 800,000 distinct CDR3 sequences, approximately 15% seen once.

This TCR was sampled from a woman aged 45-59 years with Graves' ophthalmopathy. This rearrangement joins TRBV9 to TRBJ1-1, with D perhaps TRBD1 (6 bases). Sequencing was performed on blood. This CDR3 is CASSADSMNTEAFF. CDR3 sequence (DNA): TGTGCCAGCAGCGCGGACAGCATGAACACTGAAGCTTTCTTT. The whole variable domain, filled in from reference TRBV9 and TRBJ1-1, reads DSGVTQTPKHLITATGQRVTLRCSPRSGDLSVYWYQQSLDQGLQFLIQYYNGEERAKGNILERFSAQQFPDLHSELNLSSLELGDSALYFCASSADSMNTEAFFGQGTRLTVV.